The present T cell receptor beta chain was sequenced within a study of shared T cell receptors in the human thymus. Sequencing used immunoSEQ multiplex PCR; TCRdb keeps in-frame clones, though not all of them. The sample lists about 610,000 clones, roughly 90% occurring once. In addition, the sample was reused for a study of human thymus T cells. That report adds: Corrective surgery for congenital heart defects was being performed on the healthy Finnish infants who served as donors. The study used thymus tissue resected during corrective heart surgery. Apparent bias marked the V and J gene usage of thymic and blood repertoires.

Sequencing used thymocytes. This TCR was recovered from a boy less than two years old with a congenital heart defect.

CDR3 protein: CASSLGLAGYTGELFF. The CDR3 DNA reads as TGTGCCAGCAGCTTAGGCCTTGCGGGATACACCGGGGAGCTGTTTTTT. V gene TRBV13 combines with J gene TRBJ2-2; tentative D call: TRBD2 (6 bases). The V and J ends lost 0 bases and 3 bases respectively, with 11 bases between them. CDR3 length: 16 amino acids. Germline V gene lookup returns CDR1 PRHDT and CDR2 FYEKMQ (reference sequence).